The sequence of this TCR beta chain was determined in a study of shared clonotypes between healthy human individuals. The study drew all its donors from Caucasian adults living in Nashville, Tennessee. This clone was seen repeatedly, ten times or more. The junction and the germline gene differ at one end; a read error may be behind it. Other DNA sequences in this specimen translate into the identical CDR3. TCRdb keeps only in-frame clones here, not all; method: immunoSEQ multiplex PCR. The sample lists hundreds of thousands of clones, approximately 80% seen once, with 9.5% to 15% in the top ten. The CDR3 extends over 12 amino acids. Germline-derived CDR1 and CDR2 are SGHTA and FQGNSA.

Sequences were obtained from PBMCs. The chain combines TRBV7-2 with TRBJ1-4, with D tentatively TRBD1 (5 bases). This receptor was obtained from a woman aged 35 to 49 in good health. Some clones in this sample may be carry-over from other donors' samples. The CDR3 spells CASSLTPGATIF. CDR3 coding DNA: TGTGCCAGCAGCTTAACACCCGGGGCGACGATCTTT. Based on the CDR3 plus reference TRBV7-2 and TRBJ1-4, the full variable domain is GAGVSQSPSNKVTEKGKDVELRCDPISGHTALYWYRQSLGQGLEFLIYFQGNSAPDKSGLPSDRFSAERTGGSVSTLTIQRTQQEDSAVYLCASSLTPGATIFGSGTQLSVL.